Listed here are 18 T cell receptor beta chains from one sample, sequenced in a study of blood T cells in healthy people across ages (dated by TCRdb to the mid-2010s). The library relied on 5' RACE. The run used an Illumina HiSeq 2500. A second PCR of about 7 to 12 cycles was run with a J-beta primer mix and a sample-barcoded 5' primer. TCRdb ran its own pipeline on the public reads, namely fastp trimming at Q25 and MiXCR clone calling, and kept in-frame beta chains. Every CDR3 protein is listed once, alongside the most common genes and DNA of its rows. The sample table records around 1,000,000 distinct CDR3 sequences; approximately 26% of these occur just once. Of the sample, about 0.8% is held by the ten largest clones. This sample was shared with a second study, whose subject was T cells of mothers and their children.

The sequenced sample consisted of blood. The origin of the receptors is a girl aged 2 to 9 in good health.

V and J are TRBV28 and TRBJ2-3; TRBD2 is a possible D gene (5 bases). V lost 6 bases and J 2 bases, leaving 15 bases between the germline ends. The CDR3 spans 15 residues. Germline V CDR1 and CDR2: MDHEN, SYDVKM. CDR3 coding DNA: TGTGCCAGCAGCATAAGCGGCCCCACCACAGATACGCAGTATTTT. It is translated as CASSISGPTTDTQYF.

This clonotype was observed a handful of times. The chain carries TRBV4-3 and TRBJ2-2; no definite D call. Germline loops: CDR1 LGHNA, CDR2 YSLEER. The V gene lost 1 base and the J gene lost 0 bases, with 18 bases spanning the gap. The CDR3 has 19 residues. In DNA, the CDR3 is TGCGCCAGCAGCCAAGCCCCGCGGCAGGTTCGAGCGAACACCGGGGAGCTGTTTTTT. This translates into CASSQAPRQVRANTGELFF.

This chain connects TRBV20-1 to TRBJ1-6; perhaps TRBD1 as D (6 bases). Trimming pared 4 bases from V and 10 bases from J, leaving 20 bases between. Germline V gene lookup returns CDR1 DFQATT and CDR2 SNEGSKA (reference sequence). The CDR3 consists of 15 residues. The CDR3 region has the DNA TGCAGTGCTATCCCAGTAGGGGGAGTCGGCTCACCCCTCCACTTT. Translation gives CSAIPVGGVGSPLHF.

The rearrangement links TRBV18 to TRBJ2-7; TRBD2 is a possible D gene (5 bases). The length of the CDR3 is 13 residues. Germline V CDR1 and CDR2: KGHSH, LQKENI. Trimming cost V 5 bases and J 7 bases, with 15 bases left between them. The CDR3 DNA is TGTGCCAGCTCAGCCCCACCGGGAAATGAGCAGTACTTC. Encoded protein: CASSAPPGNEQYF.

CDR3 in amino acids: CSVLLGQGIYEQYF. The CDR3 bases are TGCAGCGTCTTACTGGGACAGGGAATTTACGAGCAGTACTTC. V and J are TRBV29-1 and TRBJ2-7; TRBD1 matches 9 bases. The J segment lost 4 bases and the V segment lost 6 bases, leaving 10 bases of the junction unmatched. The CDR3 spans 14 residues. Germline loops: CDR1 SQVTM, CDR2 ANQGSEA.

This clonotype was observed a handful of times. The chain uses TRBV12-3 or TRBV12-4 and TRBJ1-1; no clear D. Deletions cut 3 bases from V and 4 bases from J, with 9 bases between. The CDR3 is made up of 13 amino acids. CDR3 sequence (DNA): TGTGCCAGCAGTTTCTGGGGATCCACTGAAGCTTTCTTT. Amino acids: CASSFWGSTEAFF.

The chain uses TRBV25-1 and TRBJ2-3; D is possibly TRBD1 (5 bases). The CDR3 has 12 amino acids. V was cut by 6 bases and J by 3 bases, with 7 bases left in between. The germline V gene has CDR1 MGHDK and CDR2 SYGVNS. CDR3: CASSAGTDTQYF. Here the CDR3 DNA reads TGTGCCAGCAGCGCAGGGACAGATACGCAGTATTTT.

The sample holds a few counts of this clonotype. This clone may be a read error of a much larger clone one base away. The chain links TRBV7-9 to TRBJ2-7; D possibly uses TRBD1 or TRBD2 (5 bases each). There are 12 residues in the CDR3. Trimming took 5 bases from V and 2 from J, leaving 7 bases between them. CDR1 is SEHNR and CDR2 is FQNEAQ in the germline V gene (reference sequence). In nucleotides, the CDR3 is TGTGCCAGCAGCGGGGACCCCTACGAGCAGTACTTC. It yields the protein CASSGDPYEQYF.

This clonotype was picked up a small number of times. This rearrangement joins TRBV6-2 or TRBV6-3 to TRBJ2-1, with D perhaps TRBD1 (6 bases). CDR1 MNHEY and CDR2 SVGEGT come from the germline V gene. The V gene lost 5 bases and the J gene lost 15 bases, with 17 bases spanning the gap. The CDR3 extends over 12 amino acids. The CDR3 DNA sequence: TGTGCCAGCAGTCCGCAGGGGTCCCCGGGGTTCTTC. The encoded protein is CASSPQGSPGFF.

V is TRBV7-2 and J is TRBJ2-3, with TRBD2 matching over 11 bases. This CDR3 is built from 17 residues. From germline, CDR1 is SGHTA and CDR2 FQGNSA. The junction had 3 bases not matched to a gene; V was cut back by 0 bases and J by 1 base. CDR3 amino acids: CASSLASGGAGTDTQYF. The CDR3 DNA follows: TGTGCCAGCAGCTTAGCTAGCGGGGGGGCGGGCACAGATACGCAGTATTTT.

There are many counts of this clonotype. The rearrangement uses TRBV29-1 and TRBJ2-6, with D tentatively TRBD1 (5 bases). Trimming shortened V by 7 bases and J by 0 bases, and 13 bases separated the two germline ends. The length of the CDR3 is 15 residues. From germline, CDR1 is SQVTM and CDR2 ANQGSEA. The DNA for the CDR3 is TGCAGCGGACTGACAGAAAACTCTGGGGCCAACGTCCTGACTTTC. Protein: CSGLTENSGANVLTF.

This clonotype was recorded a few times. A read error may produce the germline difference seen at one junction end. This chain joins TRBV5-5 and TRBJ1-6, with 8 positions matching TRBD1. This CDR3 region has 15 residues. The germline CDR1 and CDR2 sequences are SGHKS and YYEKEE (reference sequence). The CDR3: CASTLRTGQNSPLHF. In DNA, the CDR3 is TGTGCCAGCACCTTGCGGACAGGGCAGAATTCACCCCTCCACTTT.

The rearrangement links TRBV12-3 or TRBV12-4 to TRBJ1-1; the D is unclear. The CDR3 length is 12 residues. Between the trimmed V and J ends, which lost 5 bases and 7 bases, there was a span of 11 bases. CDR3 loop: CASSPQVDEAFF. As DNA, the CDR3 is TGTGCCAGCAGTCCCCAGGTCGATGAAGCTTTCTTT.

This clonotype was counted only a few times. The CDR3 DNA follows: TGCAGCGTTGAAGATCGGATCGCAGGGACGGACCAAGAGACCCAGTACTTC. The encoded protein is CSVEDRIAGTDQETQYF. The rearrangement uses TRBV29-1 and TRBJ2-5; either TRBD1 or TRBD2 may fit D (5 bases each). The V gene's germline CDR1 is SQVTM and CDR2 ANQGSEA. The length of the CDR3 is 17 residues. V was shortened by 0 bases and J by 0 bases, with 17 bases between the two germline ends.

This clonotype was observed a few times. The rearrangement uses TRBV7-9 and TRBJ2-7; perhaps TRBD1 as D (6 bases). V was clipped by 3 bases and J by 6 bases, with 12 bases between them. The CDR3 totals 13 residues. Per germline, CDR1 SEHNR and CDR2 FQNEAQ (reference sequence). CDR3 loop: CASSFGGVGEQYF. The CDR3 DNA reads TGTGCCAGCAGCTTTGGGGGCGTGGGCGAGCAGTACTTC.

This clonotype has a handful of counts. The rearrangement links TRBV5-1 to TRBJ2-3; no definite D call. The CDR3 is 14 residues long. V gave up 5 bases and J gave up 3 bases, with 13 bases separating them. Per germline, CDR1 SGHRS and CDR2 YFSETQ. As DNA, the CDR3 is TGCGCCAGCAGAGGGTCCCCGCCTACAGATACGCAGTATTTT. It translates to CASRGSPPTDTQYF.

This chain joins TRBV29-1 and TRBJ2-5; possible D gene TRBD1, 5 bases. The J call is uncertain, as TRBJ2-1 better fits the DNA end. The CDR3 consists of 13 residues. Germline CDR1 and CDR2: SQVTM and ANQGSEA. This CDR3 reads CSGLPDNYNEQFF. The CDR3 bases are TGCAGCGGCCTACCGGACAACTACAATGAGCAGTTCTTC.

The chain uses TRBV11-1 and TRBJ2-4, with 7 bases that match TRBD1. Germline CDR1 reads SGHAT; CDR2 reads FQDESV (reference sequence). The CDR3 length is 13 residues. After removal of 5 bases from V and 7 bases from J, the junction contained 5 bases not matched to a gene. CDR3 in amino acids: CASSRNRGNIQYF. CDR3 DNA sequence: TGTGCCAGCAGCCGAAACAGGGGCAACATTCAGTACTTC.